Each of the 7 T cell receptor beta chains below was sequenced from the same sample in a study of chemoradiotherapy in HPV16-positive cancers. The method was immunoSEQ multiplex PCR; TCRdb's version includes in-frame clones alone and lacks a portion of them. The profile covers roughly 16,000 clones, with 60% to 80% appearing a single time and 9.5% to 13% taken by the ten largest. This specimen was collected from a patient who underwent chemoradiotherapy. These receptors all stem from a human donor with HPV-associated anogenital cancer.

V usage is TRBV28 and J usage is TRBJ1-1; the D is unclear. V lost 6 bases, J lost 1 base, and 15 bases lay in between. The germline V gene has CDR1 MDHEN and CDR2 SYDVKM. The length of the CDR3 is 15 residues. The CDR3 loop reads CASSPNTDWNTEAFF. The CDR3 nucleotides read TGTGCCAGCAGCCCAAATACCGACTGGAACACTGAAGCTTTCTTT.

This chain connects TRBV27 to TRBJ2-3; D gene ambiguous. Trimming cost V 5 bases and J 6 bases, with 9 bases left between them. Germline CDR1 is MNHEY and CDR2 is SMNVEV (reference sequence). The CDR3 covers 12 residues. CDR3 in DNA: TGTGCCAGCAGTGTGGGTACCGATACGCAGTATTTT. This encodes CASSVGTDTQYF.

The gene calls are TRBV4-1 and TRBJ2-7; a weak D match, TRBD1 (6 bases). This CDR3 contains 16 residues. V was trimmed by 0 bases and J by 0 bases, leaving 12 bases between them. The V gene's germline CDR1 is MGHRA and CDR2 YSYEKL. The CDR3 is CASSQDTGHSSYEQYF. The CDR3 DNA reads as TGCGCCAGCAGCCAAGATACAGGGCATAGCTCCTACGAGCAGTACTTC.

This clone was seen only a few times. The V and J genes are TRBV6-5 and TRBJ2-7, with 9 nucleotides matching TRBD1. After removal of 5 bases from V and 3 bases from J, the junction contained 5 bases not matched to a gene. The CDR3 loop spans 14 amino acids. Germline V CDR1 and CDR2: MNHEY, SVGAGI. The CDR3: CASSTTGGFYEQYF. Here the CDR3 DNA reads TGTGCCAGCAGTACGACAGGGGGGTTCTACGAGCAGTACTTC.

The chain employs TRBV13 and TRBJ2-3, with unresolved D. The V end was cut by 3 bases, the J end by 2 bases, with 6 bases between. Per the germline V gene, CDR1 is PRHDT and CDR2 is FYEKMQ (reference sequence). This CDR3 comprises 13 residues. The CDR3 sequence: CASSFRTTDTQYF. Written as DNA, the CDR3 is TGTGCCAGCAGCTTCCGGACCACAGATACGCAGTATTTT.

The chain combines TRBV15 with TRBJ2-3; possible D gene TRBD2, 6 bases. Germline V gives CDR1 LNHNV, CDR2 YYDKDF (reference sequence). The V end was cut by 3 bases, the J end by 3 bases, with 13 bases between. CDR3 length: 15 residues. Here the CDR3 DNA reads TGTGCCACCAGCAGTGCCGGGACTTCAACAGATACGCAGTATTTT. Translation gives CATSSAGTSTDTQYF.

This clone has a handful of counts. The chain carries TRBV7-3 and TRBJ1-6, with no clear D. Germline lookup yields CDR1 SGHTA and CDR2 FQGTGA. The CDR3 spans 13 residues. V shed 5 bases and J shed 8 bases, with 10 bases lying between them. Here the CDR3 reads CASSNNRYSPLHF. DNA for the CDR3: TGTGCCAGCAGCAATAACCGTTATTCACCCCTCCACTTT.